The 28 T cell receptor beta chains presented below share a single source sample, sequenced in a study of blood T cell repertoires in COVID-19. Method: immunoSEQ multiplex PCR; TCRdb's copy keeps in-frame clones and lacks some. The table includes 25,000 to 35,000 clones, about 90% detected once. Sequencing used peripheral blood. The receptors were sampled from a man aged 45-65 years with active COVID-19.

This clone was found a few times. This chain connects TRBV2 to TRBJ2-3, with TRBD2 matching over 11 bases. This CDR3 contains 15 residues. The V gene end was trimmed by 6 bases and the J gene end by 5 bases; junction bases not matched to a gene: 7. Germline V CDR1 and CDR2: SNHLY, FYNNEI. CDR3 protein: CASSISGRVIDTQYF. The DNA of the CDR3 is TGTGCCAGCAGCATTAGCGGGAGGGTTATAGATACGCAGTATTTT.

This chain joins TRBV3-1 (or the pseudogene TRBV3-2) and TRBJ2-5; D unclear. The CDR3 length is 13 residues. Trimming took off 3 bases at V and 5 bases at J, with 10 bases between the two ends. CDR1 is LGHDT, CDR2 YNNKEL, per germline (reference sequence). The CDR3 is CASSQRPQETQYF. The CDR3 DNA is TGTGCCAGCAGCCAGAGGCCCCAGGAGACCCAGTACTTC.

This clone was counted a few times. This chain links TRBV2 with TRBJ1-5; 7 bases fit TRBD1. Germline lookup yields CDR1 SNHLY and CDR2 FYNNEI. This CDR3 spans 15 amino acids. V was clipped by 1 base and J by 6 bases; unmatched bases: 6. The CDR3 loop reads CASSEVDRTGQPQHF. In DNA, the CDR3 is TGTGCCAGCAGTGAAGTGGACAGGACGGGTCAGCCCCAGCATTTT.

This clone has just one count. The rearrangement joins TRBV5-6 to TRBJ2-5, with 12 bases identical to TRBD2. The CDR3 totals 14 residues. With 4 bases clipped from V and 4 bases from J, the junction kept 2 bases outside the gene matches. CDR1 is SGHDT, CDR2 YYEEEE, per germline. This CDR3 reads CASSKGLAGETQYF. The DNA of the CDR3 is TGTGCCAGCAGCAAGGGACTAGCGGGAGAGACCCAGTACTTC.

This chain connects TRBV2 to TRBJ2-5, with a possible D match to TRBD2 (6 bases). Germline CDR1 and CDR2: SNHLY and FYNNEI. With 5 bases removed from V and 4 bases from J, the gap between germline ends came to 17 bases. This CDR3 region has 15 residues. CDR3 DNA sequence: TGTGCCAGCAGTCCCCTCGTTGGTAGCGGAGAGACCCAGTACTTC. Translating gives CASSPLVGSGETQYF.

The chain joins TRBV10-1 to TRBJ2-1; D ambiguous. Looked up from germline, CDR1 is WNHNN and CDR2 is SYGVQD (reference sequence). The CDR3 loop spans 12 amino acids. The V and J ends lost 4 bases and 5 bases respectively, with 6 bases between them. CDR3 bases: TGCGCCAGCAGTGCATACAACAATGAGCAGTTCTTC. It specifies CASSAYNNEQFF.

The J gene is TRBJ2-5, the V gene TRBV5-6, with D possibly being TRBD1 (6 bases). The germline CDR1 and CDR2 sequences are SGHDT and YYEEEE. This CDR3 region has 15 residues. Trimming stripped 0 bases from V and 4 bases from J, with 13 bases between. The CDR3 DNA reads TGTGCCAGCAGCTTGGGTGTGGGGGCCGGAGAGACCCAGTACTTC. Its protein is CASSLGVGAGETQYF.

The CDR3: CASGSYRRGGLLVAGDTQYF. As DNA, the CDR3 is TGTGCTAGTGGTAGCTATCGGCGGGGGGGCCTACTTGTTGCAGGAGATACGCAGTATTTT. This rearrangement joins TRBV12-5 to TRBJ2-3, with TRBD2 identical over 9 bases. The length of the CDR3 is 20 residues. The germline gives CDR1 LGHNT, CDR2 FRNRAP. The trim removed 5 bases at V and 5 bases at J, leaving 23 bases unmatched. The whole variable domain, remainder taken from reference TRBV12-5 and TRBJ2-3, is DARVTQTPRHKVTEMGQEVTMRCQPILGHNTVFWYRQTMMQGLELLAYFRNRAPLDDSGMPKDRFSAEMPDATLATLKIQPSEPRDSAVYFCASGSYRRGGLLVAGDTQYFGPGTRLTVL.

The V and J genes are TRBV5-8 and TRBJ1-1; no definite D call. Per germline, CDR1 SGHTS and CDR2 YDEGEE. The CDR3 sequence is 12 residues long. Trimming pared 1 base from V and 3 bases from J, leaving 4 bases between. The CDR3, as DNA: TGTGCCAGCAGCTTGTCGGACACTGAAGCTTTCTTT. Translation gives CASSLSDTEAFF.

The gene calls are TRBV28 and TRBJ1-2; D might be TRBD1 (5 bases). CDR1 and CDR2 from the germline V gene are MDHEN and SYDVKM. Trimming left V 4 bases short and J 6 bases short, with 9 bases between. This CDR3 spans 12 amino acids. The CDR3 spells CASSWGVDGYTF. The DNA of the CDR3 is TGTGCCAGCAGTTGGGGGGTGGATGGCTACACCTTC.

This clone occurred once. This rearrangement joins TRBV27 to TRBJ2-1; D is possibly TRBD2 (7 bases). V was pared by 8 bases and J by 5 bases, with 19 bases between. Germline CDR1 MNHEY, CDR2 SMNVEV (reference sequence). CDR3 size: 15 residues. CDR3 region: CASYGGRGYHNEQFF. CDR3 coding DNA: TGTGCCAGCTACGGGGGGCGGGGCTACCACAATGAGCAGTTCTTC.

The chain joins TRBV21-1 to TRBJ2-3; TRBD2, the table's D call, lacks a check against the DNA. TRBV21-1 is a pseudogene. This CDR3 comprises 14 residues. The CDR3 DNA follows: TGTGCCAGCAGCAAAAGGTACGGGGCAGATACGCAGTATTTT. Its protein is CASSKRYGADTQYF.

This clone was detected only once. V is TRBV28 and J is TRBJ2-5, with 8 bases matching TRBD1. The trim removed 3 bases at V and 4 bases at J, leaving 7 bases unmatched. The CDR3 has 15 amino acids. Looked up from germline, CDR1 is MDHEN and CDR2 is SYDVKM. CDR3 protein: CASSLAARGRETQYF. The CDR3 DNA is TGTGCCAGCAGTTTGGCGGCCAGGGGGCGAGAGACCCAGTACTTC. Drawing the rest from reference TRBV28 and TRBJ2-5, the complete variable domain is DVKVTQSSRYLVKRTGEKVFLECVQDMDHENMFWYRQDPGLGLRLIYFSYDVKMKEKGDIPEGYSVSREKKERFSLILESASTNQTSMYLCASSLAARGRETQYFGPGTRLLVL.

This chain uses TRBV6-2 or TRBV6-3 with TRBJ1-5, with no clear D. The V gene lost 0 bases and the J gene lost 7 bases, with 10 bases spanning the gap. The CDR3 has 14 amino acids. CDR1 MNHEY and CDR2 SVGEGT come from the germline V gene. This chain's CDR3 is CASSYSTVYQPQHF. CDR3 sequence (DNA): TGTGCCAGCAGTTACTCTACAGTCTACCAGCCCCAGCATTTT.

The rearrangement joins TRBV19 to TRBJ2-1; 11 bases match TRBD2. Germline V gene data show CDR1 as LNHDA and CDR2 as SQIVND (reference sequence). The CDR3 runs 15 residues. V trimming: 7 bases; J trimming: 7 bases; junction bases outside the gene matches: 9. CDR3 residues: CASMTGTSGLNEQFF. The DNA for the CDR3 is TGTGCCAGTATGACCGGGACTAGCGGTTTGAATGAGCAGTTCTTC. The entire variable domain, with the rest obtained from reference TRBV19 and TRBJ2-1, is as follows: DGGITQSPKYLFRKEGQNVTLSCEQNLNHDAMYWYRQDPGQGLRLIYYSQIVNDFQKGDIAEGYSVSREKKESFPLTVTSAQKNPTAFYLCASMTGTSGLNEQFFGPGTRLTVL.

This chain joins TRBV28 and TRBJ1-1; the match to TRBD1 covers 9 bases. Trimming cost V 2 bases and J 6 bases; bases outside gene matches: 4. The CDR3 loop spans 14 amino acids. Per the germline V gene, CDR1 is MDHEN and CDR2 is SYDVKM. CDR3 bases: TGTGCCAGCAGTTTAGGGACAGGGATCCCTGAAGCTTTCTTT. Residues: CASSLGTGIPEAFF.

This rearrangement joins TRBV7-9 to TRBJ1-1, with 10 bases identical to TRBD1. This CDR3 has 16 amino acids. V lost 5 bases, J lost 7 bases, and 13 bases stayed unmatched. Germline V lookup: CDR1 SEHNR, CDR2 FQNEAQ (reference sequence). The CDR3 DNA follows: TGTGCCAGCAGCCCCAGGGACAGGGGTCTAAGGGTTGAAGCTTTCTTT. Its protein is CASSPRDRGLRVEAFF.

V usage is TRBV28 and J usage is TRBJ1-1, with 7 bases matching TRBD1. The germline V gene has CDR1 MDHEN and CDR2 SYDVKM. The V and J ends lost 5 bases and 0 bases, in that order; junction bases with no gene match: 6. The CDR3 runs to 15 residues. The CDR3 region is CASSHRTGLNTEAFF. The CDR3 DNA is TGTGCCAGCAGTCATCGGACAGGATTGAACACTGAAGCTTTCTTT. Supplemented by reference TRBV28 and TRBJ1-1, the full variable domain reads DVKVTQSSRYLVKRTGEKVFLECVQDMDHENMFWYRQDPGLGLRLIYFSYDVKMKEKGDIPEGYSVSREKKERFSLILESASTNQTSMYLCASSHRTGLNTEAFFGQGTRLTVV.

CDR3 region: CASSESVGEETQYF. CDR3 bases: TGCGCCAGCAGTGAAAGTGTAGGGGAAGAGACCCAGTACTTC. The V gene is TRBV10-1, the J gene TRBJ2-5; maybe TRBD1 (5 bases). CDR3 length: 14 amino acids. The germline gives CDR1 WNHNN, CDR2 SYGVQD (reference sequence). Deletions cut 3 bases from V and 3 bases from J, with 11 bases between.

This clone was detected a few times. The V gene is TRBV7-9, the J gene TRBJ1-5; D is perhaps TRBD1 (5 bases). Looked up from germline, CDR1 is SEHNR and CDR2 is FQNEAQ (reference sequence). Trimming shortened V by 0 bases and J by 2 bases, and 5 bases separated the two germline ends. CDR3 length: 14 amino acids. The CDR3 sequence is CASSLAGGNQPQHF. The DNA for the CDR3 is TGTGCCAGCAGCTTAGCAGGGGGCAATCAGCCCCAGCATTTT.

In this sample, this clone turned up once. The CDR3 DNA follows: TGCGCCAGCAGCTTGGAATCAGTTAACTATGGCTACACCTTC. This sequence encodes CASSLESVNYGYTF. V and J are TRBV5-1 and TRBJ1-2; D unresolved. The CDR3 has 14 residues. Trimming took off 0 bases at V and 1 base at J, with 7 bases between the two ends. Germline V CDR1 and CDR2: SGHRS, YFSETQ.

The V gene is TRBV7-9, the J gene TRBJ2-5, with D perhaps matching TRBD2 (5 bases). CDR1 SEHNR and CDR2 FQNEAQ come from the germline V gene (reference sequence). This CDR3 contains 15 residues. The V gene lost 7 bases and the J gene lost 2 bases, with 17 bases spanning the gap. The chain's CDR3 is CASTPRVGNQETQYF. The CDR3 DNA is TGTGCCAGCACCCCCCGAGTCGGGAATCAAGAGACCCAGTACTTC.

CDR3 in DNA: TGTGCCAGCAGCCCGGGACAGTACGAGCAGTACTTC. Its protein product is CASSPGQYEQYF. The chain carries TRBV12-3 or TRBV12-4 and TRBJ2-7; 7 nucleotides match TRBD1. The CDR3 consists of 12 residues. The V gene end was trimmed by 6 bases and the J gene end by 4 bases; junction bases not matched to a gene: 3.

CDR3 nucleotide sequence: TGTGCCAGCAGTTTAAACGGCAGGAACCCCAATGAGCAGTTCTTC. It specifies CASSLNGRNPNEQFF. This sequence joins TRBV27 and TRBJ2-1; no firm D call. CDR1 and CDR2 (germline): MNHEY, SMNVEV (reference sequence). The ends were cut back, 2 bases at V and 6 bases at J, with 14 bases in the middle. The CDR3 sequence is 15 residues long.

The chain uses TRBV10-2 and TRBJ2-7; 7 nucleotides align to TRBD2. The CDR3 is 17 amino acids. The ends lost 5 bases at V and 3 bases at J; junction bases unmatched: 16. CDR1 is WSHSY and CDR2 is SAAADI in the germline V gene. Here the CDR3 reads CASSQGGRPRSFYEQYF. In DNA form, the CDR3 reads TGCGCCAGCAGTCAAGGCGGGAGACCGCGCTCGTTCTACGAGCAGTACTTC.

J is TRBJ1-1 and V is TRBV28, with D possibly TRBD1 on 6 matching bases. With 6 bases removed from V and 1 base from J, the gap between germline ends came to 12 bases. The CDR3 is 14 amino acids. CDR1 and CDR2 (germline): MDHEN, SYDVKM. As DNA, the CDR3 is TGTGCCAGCAGCTCGCCGGGACAGAACACTGAAGCTTTCTTT. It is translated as CASSSPGQNTEAFF.

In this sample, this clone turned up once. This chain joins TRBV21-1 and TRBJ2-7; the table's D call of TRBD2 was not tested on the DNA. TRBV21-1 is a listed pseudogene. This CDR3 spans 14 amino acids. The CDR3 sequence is CASSSRRGGREQYF. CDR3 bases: TGTGCCAGCAGCAGCCGGAGGGGGGGGCGCGAGCAGTACTTC.

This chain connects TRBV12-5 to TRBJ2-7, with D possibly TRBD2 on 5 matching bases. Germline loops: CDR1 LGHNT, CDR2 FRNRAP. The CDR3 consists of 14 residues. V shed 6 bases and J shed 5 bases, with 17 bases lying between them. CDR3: CASGYPGIGHEQYF. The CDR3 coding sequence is TGTGCTAGTGGGTACCCGGGAATCGGGCACGAGCAGTACTTC.